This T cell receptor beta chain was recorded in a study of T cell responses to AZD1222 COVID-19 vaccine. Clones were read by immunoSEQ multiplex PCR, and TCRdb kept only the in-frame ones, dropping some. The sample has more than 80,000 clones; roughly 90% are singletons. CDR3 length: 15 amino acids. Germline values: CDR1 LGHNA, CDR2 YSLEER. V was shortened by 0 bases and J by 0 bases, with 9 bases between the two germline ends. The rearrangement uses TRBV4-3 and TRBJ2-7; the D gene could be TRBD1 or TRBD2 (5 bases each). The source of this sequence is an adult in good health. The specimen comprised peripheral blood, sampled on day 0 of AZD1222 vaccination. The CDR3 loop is CASSQDREYSYEQYF. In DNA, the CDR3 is TGCGCCAGCAGCCAAGACAGGGAGTACTCCTACGAGCAGTACTTC.